These T cell receptor beta chains were read from a single sample in a study of T cell changes during pregnancy in multiple sclerosis. Assay: immunoSEQ multiplex PCR; the TCRdb copy retains only in-frame clones and omits some. The data contain 55,000 to 80,000 clones, 90% to 95% of them singletons. The sample was CD8+ T cells from peripheral blood mononuclear cells, taken in the second trimester of pregnancy. Receptors were obtained from a female donor with multiple sclerosis, enrolled in a pregnancy study. Both conserved end residues are part of each CDR3. The D gene is left open where the match is weak. Size values are once, few and many counts, or a class for expanded clones, and some rows have none.

TRBD2	TRBJ2-1	TRBV10-3	-	TGTGCCATCCTAGGGACTAGCGGCTCCTACAATGAGCAGTTCTTC	CAILGTSGSYNEQFF
TRBD1	TRBJ2-1	TRBV6-4	-	TGTGCCAGCAGTACTACAGGGGGCGCGGGCGATGAGCAGTTCTTC	CASSTTGGAGDEQFF
TRBD2	TRBJ2-3	TRBV9	-	TGTGCCAGCAGCGTAGGACTAGCGGGACCCACAGATACGCAGTATTTT	CASSVGLAGPTDTQYF
TRBD1	TRBJ2-7	TRBV16	-	TGTGCCAGCAGTCGGGGACAGGGGGGCGAGCAGTACTTC	CASSRGQGGEQYF
-	TRBJ1-1	TRBV2	-	TGTGCCAGCATCGGGGGGAGGACTGAAGCTTTCTTT	CASIGGRTEAFF
TRBD2	TRBJ2-1	TRBV6-4	-	TGTGCCAGCAGTGGAGCGGGGGCCTCCTACAATGAGCAGTTCTTC	CASSGAGASYNEQFF
TRBD1	TRBJ1-2	TRBV11-3	-	TGTGCCAGCAGCTTAGACGGGACAGGCTATGGCTACACCTTC	CASSLDGTGYGYTF
-	TRBJ2-2	TRBV30	-	TGTGCCTGGAGTTGGGGGGCCGGGGAGCTGTTTTTT	CAWSWGAGELFF
TRBD1	TRBJ2-7	TRBV28	-	TGTGCCAGCAGTGAGACAGGGTCCTCCTACGAGCAGTACTTC	CASSETGSSYEQYF
-	TRBJ1-4	TRBV6-6	once	TGTGCCAGCAGTTATACGCGCAATGAAAAACTGTTTTTT	CASSYTRNEKLFF
TRBD1	TRBJ2-3	TRBV7-9	once	TGTGCCAGCAGGACAGGGGTAACAGATACGCAGTATTTT	CASRTGVTDTQYF
-	TRBJ2-7	TRBV5-8	-	TGTGCCAGCAGCCTTAAACAGTCGTACGAGCAGTACTTC	CASSLKQSYEQYF
TRBD2	TRBJ2-7	TRBV11-2	-	TGTGCCAGCAGCTTAGATATACCGGGACTAGCGGGACACGAGCAGTACTTC	CASSLDIPGLAGHEQYF
-	TRBJ1-1	TRBV7-8	-	TGTGCCAGCAGCTTAGGACAGTTGAACACTGAAGCTTTCTTT	CASSLGQLNTEAFF
-	TRBJ2-1	TRBV27	-	TGTGCCAGCAGTTCCCTAAGGGCCCGGGAGAGAAATGAGCAGTTCTTC	CASSSLRARERNEQFF
-	TRBJ1-5	TRBV27	-	TGTGCCAGCAGCCGGACGGGGGTAGGGCAGCCCCAGCATTTT	CASSRTGVGQPQHF
-	TRBJ1-2	TRBV15	-	TGTGCCACCAGCAGTCCGGGAGATAACTATGGCTACACCTTC	CATSSPGDNYGYTF
TRBD2	TRBJ2-3	TRBV19	-	TGTGCCAGTAGTATTGGGCTAGCGGGAGGGTCGGGAGATACGCAGTATTTT	CASSIGLAGGSGDTQYF
TRBD2	TRBJ2-5	TRBV5-6	once	TGTGCCAGCAGCCGTCCCGGACTAGGGGTCCAAGAGACCCAGTACTTC	CASSRPGLGVQETQYF
TRBD1	TRBJ2-2	TRBV7-2	-	TGTGCCAGCAGCTCCCGGGACAGGGGGCTCGGGGAGCTGTTTTTT	CASSSRDRGLGELFF
TRBD1	TRBJ2-2	TRBV19	-	TGTGCCAGTAGGGGGGACAGAGACACCGGGGAGCTGTTTTTT	CASRGDRDTGELFF
TRBD2	TRBJ2-7	TRBV10-3	-	TGTGCCATCAGCAGGACCGGGACTAGCGGGACCTACGAGCAGTACTTC	CAISRTGTSGTYEQYF
-	TRBJ2-2	TRBV27	-	TGTGCCAGCAGTCTTCAGGCCGGGGAGCTGTTTTTT	CASSLQAGELFF
TRBD1	TRBJ2-3	TRBV27	-	TGTGCCAGCAGTTCCCCCAGGGGGCTCACAGATACGCAGTATTTT	CASSSPRGLTDTQYF
TRBD2	TRBJ2-1	TRBV11-2	-	TGTGCCAGCAGCTCGCGGGAGGGCGCCTACAATGAGCAGTTCTTC	CASSSREGAYNEQFF
TRBD1	TRBJ1-3	TRBV7-9	-	TGTGCCAGCAGCCGCCGGGACAGGGCGATCTCTGGAAACACCATATATTTT	CASSRRDRAISGNTIYF
TRBD1	TRBJ2-7	TRBV19	-	TGTGCCAGTAGTATAGGGACAGGGGGGCTCTACGAGCAGTACTTC	CASSIGTGGLYEQYF
TRBD2	TRBJ2-1	TRBV10-2	-	TGCGCCAGCAGTGGGAGGTCTAGCGGCACTTACAATGAGCAGTTCTTC	CASSGRSSGTYNEQFF
TRBD1	TRBJ2-1	TRBV27	-	TGTGCCAGCAGTTTCTTTATTGGGACAGGGTTCTACAATGAGCAGTTCTTC	CASSFFIGTGFYNEQFF
-	TRBJ2-7	TRBV6-5	-	TGTGCCAGCAGTTACCAGGGTTTCTCCTACGAGCAGTACTTC	CASSYQGFSYEQYF
TRBD2	TRBJ2-7	TRBV6-5	-	TGTGCCAGCAGTTACAATCTAGCGGCGCCCTACGAGCAGTACTTC	CASSYNLAAPYEQYF
-	TRBJ2-7	TRBV7-9	-	TGTGCCAGCAGCTTAGTGGTGCGGTCCTACGAGCAGTACTTC	CASSLVVRSYEQYF
-	TRBJ1-5	TRBV21-1	once	TGTGCCAGCAGTTCAGACGACTCCGGGACAGGGGTCCAGCCCCAGCATTTT	CASSSDDSGTGVQPQHF